The 21 T cell receptor beta chains presented below share a single source sample, sequenced in a study of blood T cell repertoires in COVID-19. The repertoire was sequenced with immunoSEQ multiplex PCR; TCRdb's copy has only in-frame clones and lacks some. Of around 380,000 clones in the sample, around 87% were seen once. The sample taken for sequencing was PBMCs or T cells enriched from blood (not recorded which). The receptors shown here come from a young man who had recovered from COVID-19.

In its sample, this clone was seen a few times. The chain carries TRBV7-6 and TRBJ1-1; D gene unclear. This CDR3 comprises 13 residues. Deletions cut 5 bases from V and 7 bases from J, with 14 bases between. Germline V CDR1 and CDR2: SGHVS, FNYEAQ. CDR3 in amino acids: CASSRMEGSEAFF. For the CDR3, the DNA is TGTGCCAGCAGCCGGATGGAGGGCAGTGAAGCTTTCTTT.

The chain joins TRBV5-6 to TRBJ2-7, with 9 bases lining up with TRBD1. The germline V gene encodes CDR1 SGHDT and CDR2 YYEEEE. The CDR3 has 16 amino acids. The V and J ends lost 4 bases and 1 base, in that order; junction bases with no gene match: 9. In nucleotides, the CDR3 is TGTGCCAGCAGCCCACGGAGGACAGGGGATTCCTACGAGCAGTACTTC. It codes for CASSPRRTGDSYEQYF.

This chain connects TRBV7-2 to TRBJ2-5; unclear D gene. Germline CDR1 is SGHTA and CDR2 is FQGNSA. The germline V and J ends were trimmed by 3 bases and 6 bases, with 5 bases remaining between them. The CDR3 length is 11 residues. CDR3 bases: TGTGCCAGCAGCTTCCTCCAGACCCAGTACTTC. Translated, it gives CASSFLQTQYF.

The V call is TRBV10-3, the J call TRBJ1-2; TRBD1 aligns across 7 bases. The CDR3 totals 14 residues. Germline CDR1 ENHRY, CDR2 SYGVKD. V was clipped by 5 bases and J by 7 bases; unmatched bases: 10. The DNA for the CDR3 is TGTGCCATCAGTATCGGACAGGCCCCCGGTGGCTACACCTTC. Amino acids: CAISIGQAPGGYTF.

The sample holds a few counts of this clone. The chain uses TRBV6-1 and TRBJ2-2, with no clear D. V was pared by 2 bases and J by 2 bases, with 6 bases between. The germline V gene encodes CDR1 MNHNS and CDR2 SASEGT. This CDR3 has 14 residues. CDR3: CASSETHNTGELFF. DNA of the CDR3: TGTGCCAGCAGTGAAACTCACAACACCGGGGAGCTGTTTTTT.

The rearrangement links TRBV7-2 to TRBJ2-5; D gene unclear. V lost 5 bases and J 4 bases, leaving 8 bases between the germline ends. Germline V gene lookup returns CDR1 SGHTA and CDR2 FQGNSA. The CDR3 runs 12 residues. CDR3 DNA sequence: TGTGCCAGCAGCCCACAAAGAGAGACCCAGTACTTC. Protein: CASSPQRETQYF.

V and J are TRBV4-1 and TRBJ2-5; D is possibly TRBD2 (6 bases). The CDR3 loop spans 14 amino acids. With 4 bases removed from V and 5 bases from J, the gap between germline ends came to 14 bases. Germline CDR1 is MGHRA and CDR2 is YSYEKL. The CDR3 DNA is TGCGCCAGCAGCCGAGGAGGGGTGGGCGAGACCCAGTACTTC. Its protein product is CASSRGGVGETQYF.

The chain is built from TRBV18 and TRBJ1-2, with D hard to call. In germline, CDR1 is KGHSH, CDR2 LQKENI. The CDR3 is 14 amino acids. Trimming pared 0 bases from V and 6 bases from J, leaving 11 bases between. CDR3 sequence (DNA): TGTGCCAGCTCACCACCGGCACAGCAGGATGGCTACACCTTC. Protein product: CASSPPAQQDGYTF.

The V call is TRBV6-6, the J call TRBJ1-4; the D is unclear. Germline CDR1 MNHNY, CDR2 SVGAGI (reference sequence). The CDR3 loop spans 13 amino acids. The V gene lost 2 bases and the J gene lost 4 bases, with 5 bases spanning the gap. This CDR3 reads CASSYQINEKLFF. CDR3 DNA: TGTGCCAGCAGTTACCAAATTAATGAAAAACTGTTTTTT.

In DNA, the CDR3 is TGTGCCAGCAGCAGGGACAGAAACAATTCACCCCTCCACTTT. Amino acid sequence: CASSRDRNNSPLHF. V and J are TRBV27 and TRBJ1-6, with 7 bases lining up with TRBD1. V was clipped by 6 bases and J by 7 bases; unmatched bases: 6. The CDR3 runs to 14 residues. Germline assignment: CDR1 MNHEY and CDR2 SMNVEV (reference sequence).

The chain links TRBV5-6 to TRBJ1-1; possible D gene TRBD1, 5 bases. This CDR3 region has 14 residues. Trimming stripped 3 bases from V and 4 bases from J, with 13 bases between. The V gene's germline CDR1 is SGHDT and CDR2 YYEEEE. CDR3 protein: CASSWPSGGTEAFF. CDR3 bases: TGTGCCAGCAGCTGGCCGTCGGGGGGCACTGAAGCTTTCTTT.

The chain carries TRBV18 and TRBJ1-4; the match to TRBD1 covers 9 bases. The CDR3 extends over 16 amino acids. Trimming at V came to 3 bases and at J to 5 bases, leaving 7 bases not matched to a gene. Per germline, CDR1 KGHSH and CDR2 LQKENI. The CDR3 nucleotides read TGTGCCAGCTCACCGACAAGTGGGACAGGGAATGAAAAACTGTTTTTT. Translating it yields CASSPTSGTGNEKLFF.

The chain links TRBV12-5 to TRBJ2-7, with 7 nucleotides matching TRBD1. Germline V gene data show CDR1 as LGHNT and CDR2 as FRNRAP. The CDR3 loop spans 12 amino acids. The J segment lost 5 bases and the V segment lost 6 bases, leaving 4 bases of the junction unmatched. This CDR3 is CASGPDRHEQYF. CDR3 bases: TGTGCTAGTGGCCCGGACAGGCACGAGCAGTACTTC.

The chain has TRBV4-1 and TRBJ1-4; no firm D call. Germline CDR1 reads MGHRA; CDR2 reads YSYEKL. The V end lost 4 bases, the J end lost 0 bases, and 9 bases lay between the germline ends. This CDR3 is built from 15 residues. CDR3 DNA sequence: TGCGCCAGCAGCCCCGGACTTTCAACTAATGAAAAACTGTTTTTT. Encoded protein: CASSPGLSTNEKLFF.

The chain carries TRBV19 and TRBJ1-1, with D perhaps matching TRBD1 (6 bases). CDR3 length: 16 amino acids. The V end lost 3 bases, the J end lost 1 base, and 15 bases lay between the germline ends. CDR1 and CDR2 (germline): LNHDA, SQIVND (reference sequence). The CDR3, as DNA: TGTGCCAGTAGTATTACCAATACAGGGACGAACACTGAAGCTTTCTTT. This translates into CASSITNTGTNTEAFF.

The V and J genes are TRBV5-1 and TRBJ2-7, with a possible D match to TRBD1 (6 bases). The CDR3 is 16 amino acids. In germline, CDR1 is SGHRS, CDR2 YFSETQ. Trimming shortened V by 0 bases and J by 0 bases, and 13 bases separated the two germline ends. The CDR3 DNA sequence: TGCGCCAGCAGCTTGGCCCCAGGGGCCCTCTCCTACGAGCAGTACTTC. Its protein is CASSLAPGALSYEQYF.

This clone was detected only once. The chain couples TRBV10-3 to TRBJ1-2; a weak D match, TRBD1 (5 bases). Germline CDR1 reads ENHRY; CDR2 reads SYGVKD. The V gene lost 6 bases and the J gene lost 4 bases, with 12 bases spanning the gap. The CDR3 extends over 13 amino acids. CDR3 protein: CAIRPRQFYGYTF. The CDR3 coding sequence is TGTGCCATCAGACCGAGACAGTTCTATGGCTACACCTTC.

The chain combines TRBV25-1 with TRBJ2-3; D gene ambiguous. With 6 bases removed from V and 0 bases from J, the gap between germline ends came to 7 bases. Germline V lookup: CDR1 MGHDK, CDR2 SYGVNS. This CDR3 is built from 13 residues. CDR3 DNA: TGTGCCAGCAGGTCGAGGAGCACAGATACGCAGTATTTT. Its protein is CASRSRSTDTQYF.

The chain couples TRBV13 to TRBJ1-1; 8 positions match TRBD1. The CDR3 is made up of 15 amino acids. The germline V gene encodes CDR1 PRHDT and CDR2 FYEKMQ (reference sequence). The trim removed 6 bases at V and 1 base at J, leaving 7 bases unmatched. The CDR3 spells CASRGTGTGNTEAFF. In DNA, the CDR3 is TGTGCCAGCAGGGGAACCGGGACAGGGAACACTGAAGCTTTCTTT.

The V call is TRBV4-2, the J call TRBJ2-5; 12 bases fit TRBD2. The germline CDR1 and CDR2 sequences are LGHNA and YNFKEQ. This CDR3 is 17 amino acids long. The V segment lost 1 base and the J segment 5 bases; nucleotides outside the gene matches: 8. The CDR3 sequence is CASSQGRLAGAEETQYF. Written as DNA, the CDR3 is TGTGCCAGCAGCCAAGGTCGACTAGCGGGGGCCGAGGAGACCCAGTACTTC.

The chain combines TRBV11-3 with TRBJ2-1; D unresolved. With 1 base removed from V and 8 bases from J, the gap between germline ends came to 9 bases. This CDR3 spans 13 amino acids. The germline gives CDR1 SGHNT, CDR2 YENEEA. The CDR3 DNA reads as TGTGCCAGCAGCTTAGTGAGTCTCGATGAGCAGTTCTTC. Translated, it gives CASSLVSLDEQFF.